Listed below are T cell receptor beta chains from one sample, sequenced in a study of tumor and adjacent non-tumor tissue in lung cancer. TCRdb recomputed calls from the multiplex PCR reads with MiXCR, one row per CDR3 protein. The sample consists of tens of thousands of distinct CDR3 sequences, roughly 80% of them appearing once. The specimen was lung tumor tissue. These receptors came from a woman aged 45 to 65 with non-small cell lung cancer. Both conserved end residues are part of each CDR3. D genes are given only for firm matches. Not every row has a clone size; where given, it reads once, few, many or a size class.

abundance: NA
d_gene: NA
v_gene: TRBV12-3/TRBV12-4
j_gene: TRBJ2-5
CDR3aa: CASSKSGLSQETEYF
CDR3nt: TGTGCCAGCAGTAAGAGTGGACTATCGCAGGAGACCGAGTACTTC

abundance: few
d_gene: TRBD2
v_gene: TRBV11-2
j_gene: TRBJ2-5
CDR3aa: CTSIFVGGPETQYF
CDR3nt: TGTACCAGCATCTTCGTGGGAGGGCCGGAGACCCAGTACTTC

abundance: once
d_gene: NA
v_gene: TRBV12-3/TRBV12-4
j_gene: TRBJ2-1
CDR3aa: CASSYIGKTNF
CDR3nt: TGTGCCAGCAGTTATATTGGCAAGACGAACTTC

abundance: NA
d_gene: TRBD2
v_gene: TRBV20-1
j_gene: TRBJ2-1
CDR3aa: CSTTGLAGVTYNEHFF
CDR3nt: TGCAGTACTACCGGACTAGCGGGAGTAACCTACAATGAGCATTTCTTC

abundance: NA
d_gene: TRBD1
v_gene: TRBV29-1
j_gene: TRBJ2-2
CDR3aa: CSRILAQGDGELLF
CDR3nt: TGCAGCAGGATATTAGCACAGGGGGACGGGGAGCTGTTATTT

abundance: NA
d_gene: NA
v_gene: TRBV4-2
j_gene: TRBJ1-4
CDR3aa: CASSQVQEAREKLFF
CDR3nt: TGTGCCAGCAGTCAAGTCCAGGAGGCCCGGGAAAAACTGTTTTTT

abundance: NA
d_gene: NA
v_gene: TRBV5-1
j_gene: TRBJ1-1
CDR3aa: CASSGLFTEAFF
CDR3nt: TGCGCCAGCAGCGGCCTATTCACTGAAGCTTTCTTT

abundance: many
d_gene: NA
v_gene: TRBV5-1
j_gene: TRBJ2-1
CDR3aa: CASSLQGRRNEQFF
CDR3nt: TGCGCCAGCAGCTTGCAGGGACGGAGGAATGAGCAGTTCTTC

abundance: NA
d_gene: NA
v_gene: TRBV20-1
j_gene: TRBJ1-5
CDR3aa: CSMRSGAVNTQHF
CDR3nt: TGCAGTATGCGAAGCGGGGCAGTAAATACGCAGCATTTT

abundance: NA
d_gene: NA
v_gene: TRBV20-1
j_gene: TRBJ2-7
CDR3aa: CSARAPEGRVYEEFF
CDR3nt: TGCAGTGCTAGAGCGCCGGAGGGCAGGGTTTATGAGGAGTTCTTC

abundance: once
d_gene: TRBD1
v_gene: TRBV4-2
j_gene: TRBJ2-5
CDR3aa: CVSSQVFDREVTQYF
CDR3nt: TGTGTCAGCAGCCAAGTCTTCGACAGGGAAGTGACCCAGTACTTC

abundance: NA
d_gene: NA
v_gene: TRBV20-1
j_gene: TRBJ2-3
CDR3aa: CSARVPGSFKKYF
CDR3nt: TGCAGTGCTAGAGTCCCTGGTTCTTTTAAGAAGTATTTT

abundance: few
d_gene: NA
v_gene: TRBV4-2
j_gene: TRBJ2-5
CDR3aa: CTNSQAHGGHQETQYF
CDR3nt: TGTACCAACAGCCAGGCCCACGGGGGCCACCAAGAGACCCAGTACTTC